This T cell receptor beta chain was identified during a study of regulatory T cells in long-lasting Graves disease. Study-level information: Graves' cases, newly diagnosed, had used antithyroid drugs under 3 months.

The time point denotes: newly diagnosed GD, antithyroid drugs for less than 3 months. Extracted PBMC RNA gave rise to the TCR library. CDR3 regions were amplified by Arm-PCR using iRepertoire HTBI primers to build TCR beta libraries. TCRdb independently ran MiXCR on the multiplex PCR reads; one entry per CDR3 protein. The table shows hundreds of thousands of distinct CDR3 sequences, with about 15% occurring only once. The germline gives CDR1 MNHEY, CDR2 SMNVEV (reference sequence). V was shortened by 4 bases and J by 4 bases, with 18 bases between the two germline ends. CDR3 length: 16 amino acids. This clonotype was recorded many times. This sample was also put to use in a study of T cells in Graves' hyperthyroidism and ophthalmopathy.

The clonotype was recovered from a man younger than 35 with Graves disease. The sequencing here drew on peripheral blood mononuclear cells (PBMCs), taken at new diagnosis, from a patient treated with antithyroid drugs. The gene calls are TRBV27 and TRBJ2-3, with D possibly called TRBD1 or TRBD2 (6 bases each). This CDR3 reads CASSSGGPTRPDTQYF. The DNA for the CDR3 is TGTGCCAGCAGTTCCGGGGGCCCTACAAGACCAGATACGCAGTATTTT.